This T cell receptor (beta chain) was sequenced in a study of cytomegalovirus exposure and HLA in healthy donors. Details on this clone: The antigen is not known.

The study, taken as a whole, reports: Researchers reported from a later analysis that most CMV-associated TCR beta chains appeared HLA-restricted. In a later analysis, at a false discovery rate of 0.05, roughly 17,000 TCR beta sequences were associated with HLA alleles. There was a cluster of highly shared sequence variants that was likely a sequencing artifact.

Vbeta (60) and Jbeta (13) primers were used in the PCR. Data came from immunoSEQ multiplex PCR; TCRdb stores just in-frame clones and leaves some out. The table lists about 110,000 clones, around 80% of them singletons, with about 2.5% in the top ten. The CDR3 runs to 14 residues. J gave up 0 bases and V 7 bases, and 3 bases lay outside the gene matches. Germline V CDR1 and CDR2: MNHEY, SVGAGI. These donors counted as nominally healthy when sampled, but unrecorded immune exposures were likely. The chain employs TRBV6-5 and TRBJ1-3, with 7 bases lining up with TRBD1. This receptor was obtained from a man aged 25-45 years in good health and CMV-seropositive. Sequencing was performed on PBMCs. In DNA, the CDR3 is TGTGCCAGCACGGACAGGTCCTCTGGAAACACCATATATTTT. As protein: CASTDRSSGNTIYF.